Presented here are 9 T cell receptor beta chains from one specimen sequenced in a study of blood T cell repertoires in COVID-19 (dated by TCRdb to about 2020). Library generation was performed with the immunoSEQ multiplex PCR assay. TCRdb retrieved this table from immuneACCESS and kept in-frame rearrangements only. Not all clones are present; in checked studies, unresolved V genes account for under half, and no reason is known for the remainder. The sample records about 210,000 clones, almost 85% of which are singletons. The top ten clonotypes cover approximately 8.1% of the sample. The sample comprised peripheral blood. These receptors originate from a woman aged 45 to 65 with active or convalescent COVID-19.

The DNA of the CDR3 is TGTGCCAGCAGCCAAGTAGAGACTAGCGGGAGGGGTGAGCAGTTCTTC. The encoded protein is CASSQVETSGRGEQFF. J is TRBJ2-1 and V is TRBV14; TRBD2 aligns across 14 bases. Germline CDR1 and CDR2: SGHDN and FVKESK. Trimming cost V 1 base and J 9 bases; bases outside gene matches: 5. The CDR3 is made up of 16 amino acids.

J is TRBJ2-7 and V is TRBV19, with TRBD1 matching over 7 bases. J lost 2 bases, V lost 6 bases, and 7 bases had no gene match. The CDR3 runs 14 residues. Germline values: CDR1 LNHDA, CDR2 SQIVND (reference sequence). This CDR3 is CASSRPGQTYEQYF. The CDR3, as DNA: TGTGCCAGTAGCCGACCGGGACAGACCTACGAGCAGTACTTC.

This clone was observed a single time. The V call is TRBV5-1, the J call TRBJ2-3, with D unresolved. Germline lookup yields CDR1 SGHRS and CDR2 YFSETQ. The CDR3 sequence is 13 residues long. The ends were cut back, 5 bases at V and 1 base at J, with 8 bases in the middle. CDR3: CASSFPRTDTQYF. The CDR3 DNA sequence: TGCGCCAGCAGTTTCCCTCGCACAGATACGCAGTATTTT.

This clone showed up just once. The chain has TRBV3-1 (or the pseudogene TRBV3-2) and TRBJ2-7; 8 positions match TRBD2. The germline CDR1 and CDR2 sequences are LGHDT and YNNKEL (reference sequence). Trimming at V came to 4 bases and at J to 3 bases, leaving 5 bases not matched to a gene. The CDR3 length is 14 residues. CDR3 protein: CASSLRAGGYEQYF. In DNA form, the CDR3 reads TGTGCCAGCAGCCTCCGGGCGGGAGGCTACGAGCAGTACTTC.

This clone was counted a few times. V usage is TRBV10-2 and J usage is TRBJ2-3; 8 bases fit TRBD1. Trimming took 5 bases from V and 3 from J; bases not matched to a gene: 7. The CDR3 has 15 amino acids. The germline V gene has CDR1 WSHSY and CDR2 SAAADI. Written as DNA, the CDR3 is TGCGCCAGCAGTCGGACAGGGCCCGGGACAGATACGCAGTATTTT. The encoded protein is CASSRTGPGTDTQYF.

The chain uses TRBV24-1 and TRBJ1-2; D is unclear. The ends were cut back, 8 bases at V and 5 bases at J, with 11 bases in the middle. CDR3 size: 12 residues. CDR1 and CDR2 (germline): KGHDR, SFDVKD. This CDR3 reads CATTRSLYGYTF. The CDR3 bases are TGTGCCACCACCCGGTCCCTGTATGGCTACACCTTC.

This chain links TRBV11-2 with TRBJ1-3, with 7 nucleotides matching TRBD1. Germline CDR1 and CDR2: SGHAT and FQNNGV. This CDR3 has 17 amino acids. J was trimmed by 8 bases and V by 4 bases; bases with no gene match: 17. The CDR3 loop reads CASSSAVGRGVSDTIYF. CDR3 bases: TGTGCCAGCAGCTCCGCCGTAGGCAGGGGGGTTTCGGACACCATATATTTT. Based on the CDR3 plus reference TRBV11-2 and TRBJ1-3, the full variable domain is EAGVAQSPRYKIIEKRQSVAFWCNPISGHATLYWYQQILGQGPKLLIQFQNNGVVDDSQLPKDRFSAERLKGVDSTLKIQPAKLEDSAVYLCASSSAVGRGVSDTIYFGEGSWLTVV.

CDR3 coding DNA: TGTGCCTGGAGTTCGGCAGGGCTCAATCAGCCCCAGCATTTT. This sequence encodes CAWSSAGLNQPQHF. The gene calls are TRBV30 and TRBJ1-5; D is perhaps TRBD1 (5 bases). Trimming stripped 2 bases from V and 3 bases from J, with 11 bases between. The CDR3 covers 14 residues. CDR1 GTSNPN and CDR2 SVGIG come from the germline V gene (reference sequence).

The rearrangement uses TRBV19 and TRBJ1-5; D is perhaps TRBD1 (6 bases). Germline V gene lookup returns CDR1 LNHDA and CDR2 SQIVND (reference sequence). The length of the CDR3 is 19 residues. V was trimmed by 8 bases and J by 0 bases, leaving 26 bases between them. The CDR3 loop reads CASPKGVRVTDYSNQPQHF. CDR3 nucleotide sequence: TGTGCCAGTCCAAAGGGGGTTAGGGTCACTGATTATAGCAATCAGCCCCAGCATTTT.